The text below deals with one T cell receptor (beta chain). Its antigen remains unknown. This entry belongs to a study of vaccination and CD4 T cells after COVID-19. Looking at the study overall: The convalescent population consisted of six males and four females, two of whom were of Hispanic ethnicity. Overlapping peptides of the spike proteins of SARS-CoV-2, HCoV-NL63, HCoV-OC43 and HCoV-229E were used for cell stimulation.

Sequence data for DNA of cultured CD4+ T cells were generated by the Oncomine TCR Beta short-read assay. MiXCR, applied by TCRdb to the PCR reads, yields one record per CDR3 protein. The table lists a few thousand distinct CDR3 sequences, roughly two fifths of them singletons, with less than 55% in the top ten. Germline-derived CDR1 and CDR2 are SGHNT and YYREEE (reference sequence). Trimming cost V 1 base and J 4 bases; bases outside gene matches: 11. This CDR3 contains 18 residues. Stated treatment: approximately 9-day PBMC culture with coronavirus spike peptide pools or control peptides (ViraFEST assay). CD4+ T lymphocytes from the unexposed donor were collected before the COVID-19 pandemic (2011-2018).

The chain combines TRBV5-4 with TRBJ2-3; 11 bases match TRBD2. Sequenced input: CD4+ T cells from blood, cultured in vitro. This sequence was found in a human donor in good health. CDR3 residues: CASSLFTSGGRGADTQYF. The DNA of the CDR3 is TGTGCCAGCAGCTTGTTCACTAGCGGGGGACGGGGCGCAGATACGCAGTATTTT.